This T cell receptor (beta chain) is from a study of OX40 agonist ivuxolimab in advanced cancers. Overall study context: An agonistic human IgG2 monoclonal antibody against OX40 (CD134) was given. Whole-study findings and limits: In a subset of nonresponders, normalized T-cell clonal expansion was also low. CD4+ and CD8+ blood T cells expanded clonally by week 6 at 0.1 to 3.0 mg/kg.

TCRdb's copy holds only in-frame clones and misses some; the assay was immunoSEQ multiplex PCR. The repertoire consists of over 70,000 clones, with around four fifths occurring once and the leading ten covering about 5.4%. To note about this clone: Its antigen is still unknown.

The ends lost 0 bases at V and 5 bases at J; junction bases unmatched: 6. The germline V gene has CDR1 LNHNV and CDR2 YYDKDF (reference sequence). The CDR3 extends over 16 amino acids. The chain is built from TRBV15 and TRBJ2-5; TRBD2 matches 10 bases. This receptor was identified in an adult with an advanced solid tumor such as melanoma, head and neck, liver or kidney cancer. The material was CD4+ or CD8+ T cells sorted from blood, obtained in a trial of the OX40 agonist ivuxolimab. CDR3 amino acids: CATSREGTSDGETQYF. Written as DNA, the CDR3 is TGTGCCACCAGCAGAGAGGGGACTAGCGATGGGGAGACCCAGTACTTC.